Listed here are 8 T cell receptor beta chains from one sample, sequenced in a study of blood T cell repertoires in COVID-19. TCRdb keeps only in-frame clones here, not all; method: immunoSEQ multiplex PCR. Among 45,000 to 55,000 clones listed, around 84% were seen once. Sample: peripheral blood. These receptors all stem from a man aged 65 to 85 with active COVID-19.

About this clone: The sample holds other DNA sequences that translate to the same CDR3. J is TRBJ2-2 and V is TRBV4-3; no clear D gene. The CDR3 length is 15 residues. V was shortened by 1 base and J by 1 base, with 7 bases between the two germline ends. Germline V gene lookup returns CDR1 LGHNA and CDR2 YSLEER. CDR3 sequence reads: CASSQVGQNTGELFF. CDR3 nucleotides: TGCGCCAGCAGCCAAGTCGGTCAGAACACCGGGGAGCTGTTTTTT.

The CDR3 loop is CASSDRGSRNSNQPQHF. In DNA, the CDR3 is TGTGCCAGCAGTGACAGGGGCAGCCGGAATAGCAATCAGCCCCAGCATTTT. This rearrangement joins TRBV2 to TRBJ1-5, with TRBD1 as a possible D gene (6 bases). Germline CDR1 reads SNHLY; CDR2 reads FYNNEI. Between the trimmed V and J ends, which lost 3 bases and 0 bases, there was a span of 15 bases. The CDR3 has 17 amino acids.

The V call is TRBV24-1, the J call TRBJ2-1, with D hard to call. V was trimmed by 1 base and J by 7 bases, leaving 7 bases between them. This CDR3 region has 13 residues. Germline assignment: CDR1 KGHDR and CDR2 SFDVKD. Written as DNA, the CDR3 is TGTGCCACCAGTGATTTTGTCGGTAATGAGCAGTTCTTC. Translation gives CATSDFVGNEQFF.

This chain links TRBV7-6 with TRBJ2-3, with TRBD2 as a possible D gene (5 bases). Germline lookup yields CDR1 SGHVS and CDR2 FNYEAQ. V lost 2 bases and J lost 2, with 11 bases in between. This CDR3 is built from 15 residues. CDR3 loop: CASSLSGGLTDTQYF. CDR3 nucleotides: TGTGCCAGCAGCTTAAGCGGCGGACTCACAGATACGCAGTATTTT.

The chain links TRBV7-9 to TRBJ1-2; 8 bases match TRBD1. V dropped 7 bases and J dropped 5; count of bases not matched to a gene: 12. The CDR3 has 15 residues. Germline loops: CDR1 SEHNR, CDR2 FQNEAQ (reference sequence). The CDR3 spells CASISAPGQAYGYTF. The CDR3 nucleotides read TGTGCCAGCATTTCCGCTCCGGGACAGGCGTATGGCTACACCTTC. Full variable domain (missing parts from reference TRBV7-9 and TRBJ1-2): DTGVSQNPRHKITKRGQNVTFRCDPISEHNRLYWYRQTLGQGPEFLTYFQNEAQLEKSRLLSDRFSAERPKGSFSTLEIQRTEQGDSAMYLCASISAPGQAYGYTFGSGTRLTVV.

The rearrangement links TRBV30 to TRBJ2-5, with TRBD2 identical over 8 bases. CDR1 GTSNPN and CDR2 SVGIG come from the germline V gene (reference sequence). The CDR3 totals 13 residues. CDR3 DNA sequence: TGTGCTACAGGCGGGGGGTCGCAAGAGACCCAGTACTTC. Translation gives CATGGGSQETQYF.

Here the CDR3 reads CASSYGGAGLSYEQYF. CDR3 DNA: TGTGCCAGCAGCTACGGGGGAGCGGGTCTCTCCTACGAGCAGTACTTC. The genes are TRBV7-2 and TRBJ2-7; tentative D call: TRBD2 (6 bases). This CDR3 contains 16 residues. V lost 4 bases to trimming and J lost 0 bases, with 16 bases between them. CDR1 and CDR2 from the germline V gene are SGHTA and FQGNSA.

The rearrangement links TRBV11-3 to TRBJ1-5; 12 bases match TRBD1. The V gene's germline CDR1 is SGHNT and CDR2 YENEEA. The junction had 8 bases not matched to a gene; V was cut back by 5 bases and J by 3 bases. This CDR3 is built from 17 residues. The CDR3: CASSHRDRGQPNQPQHF. The CDR3 bases are TGTGCCAGCAGCCACCGGGACAGGGGGCAGCCCAATCAGCCCCAGCATTTT.